This T cell receptor (beta chain) was identified during a study of prognosis after radiotherapy for stage I lung cancer. The overall study: Radiotherapy: SBRT, 3 to 5 fractions, biologically effective dose at least 100 Gy. Patients in the cohort never received concurrent therapy with stereotactic body radiotherapy.

Amplification of the TCR beta CDR3 (from genomic DNA) was done by two-round multiplex PCR. First-round PCR amplification was performed with primers specific to each TRBV and TRBJ gene. Universal primers were what the second PCR round used. Each CDR3 protein is one row after TCRdb ran MiXCR on the multiplex PCR reads. The top ten clones hold 15% of a sample with fewer than 30,000 distinct CDR3 sequences, around 45% of them seen once. General study results and limits: Frequencies of TRBV and TRBJ gene use reportedly varied by whether patients had metastases.

This clonotype has ten or more counts. Its antigen is unknown. Deletions cut 0 bases from V and 2 bases from J, with 27 bases between. The CDR3 runs to 22 residues. CDR1 and CDR2 (germline): SGHDT, YYEEEE. The sequence was collected from a donor over 45 with non-small cell lung cancer. The sample here was PBMCs, taken before or after stereotactic body radiation therapy (not recorded which). The chain joins TRBV5-6 to TRBJ2-6; perhaps TRBD1 as D (6 bases). For the CDR3, the DNA is TGTGCCAGCAGCTTGGGTATCGCAGTTGTGAGGGGGTCTCGACCTGGGGCCAACGTCCTGACTTTC. Protein product: CASSLGIAVVRGSRPGANVLTF.